Listed below are T cell receptor beta chains from one sample, sequenced in a study of shared clonotypes between healthy human individuals. Profiling relied on immunoSEQ multiplex PCR, and the TCRdb table lists in-frame clones only, not all of them. The data show around 2,100,000 clones, less than 95% seen once. The sample comprised naive CD8+ T cells sorted from blood. The receptors originated from a man aged 18 to 30 in good health. The CDR3 runs from the conserved cysteine through the conserved F or W. The D gene is left open where the match is weak. Clone size is given for some rows only: seen once, a few or many times, or a class if the clone is expanded.

d_call: TRBD1
cdr3_length: 16
clone_size: -
v_call: TRBV5-4
j_call: TRBJ1-2
cdr3_nt: TGTGCCAGCAACCATTTTCACAGGGGTAATGTGGATGGCTACACCTTC
cdr3_aa: CASNHFHRGNVDGYTF

d_call: -
cdr3_length: 13
clone_size: -
v_call: TRBV7-2
j_call: TRBJ2-7
cdr3_nt: TGTGCCAGCAGCTTAGGGCTCTCGTACGAGCAGTACTTC
cdr3_aa: CASSLGLSYEQYF

d_call: -
cdr3_length: 13
clone_size: -
v_call: TRBV29-1
j_call: TRBJ2-3
cdr3_nt: TGCAGCTTCCGCCTGGGAAACGCAGATACGCAGTATTTT
cdr3_aa: CSFRLGNADTQYF

d_call: TRBD2
cdr3_length: 16
clone_size: -
v_call: TRBV11-2
j_call: TRBJ2-5
cdr3_nt: TGTGCCAGCAGCTTAACGGGGACTAGCGGACAAGAGACCCAGTACTTC
cdr3_aa: CASSLTGTSGQETQYF

d_call: -
cdr3_length: 15
clone_size: -
v_call: TRBV25-1
j_call: TRBJ2-7
cdr3_nt: TGTGCCAGCAGTGACCTCCAGGGGTGGTCCTACGAGCAGTACTTC
cdr3_aa: CASSDLQGWSYEQYF

d_call: -
cdr3_length: 13
clone_size: -
v_call: TRBV29-1
j_call: TRBJ1-1
cdr3_nt: TGCAGCGTTGAGGGCGGGAGGACCACTGAAGCTTTCTTT
cdr3_aa: CSVEGGRTTEAFF

d_call: -
cdr3_length: 13
clone_size: -
v_call: TRBV4-1
j_call: TRBJ1-5
cdr3_nt: TGCGCCAGCAGCCAAGGGTCCGATCAGCCCCAGCATTTT
cdr3_aa: CASSQGSDQPQHF

d_call: -
cdr3_length: 17
clone_size: -
v_call: TRBV21-1
j_call: TRBJ1-2
cdr3_nt: TGTGCCAGCAGCAAAGTTACGGCAAGATGGGGAGGCTATGGCTACACCTTC
cdr3_aa: CASSKVTARWGGYGYTF

d_call: -
cdr3_length: 13
clone_size: -
v_call: TRBV5-5
j_call: TRBJ2-7
cdr3_nt: TGTGCCAGCAGCTTGGATGTTACGGGGGAGCAGTACTTC
cdr3_aa: CASSLDVTGEQYF

d_call: -
cdr3_length: 13
clone_size: -
v_call: TRBV9
j_call: TRBJ2-7
cdr3_nt: TGTGCCAGCAGCGTAGGGTCTCGGACCGAGCAGTACTTC
cdr3_aa: CASSVGSRTEQYF

d_call: TRBD1
cdr3_length: 16
clone_size: -
v_call: TRBV13
j_call: TRBJ2-7
cdr3_nt: TGTGCCAGCAGCTTTGGGCCGGGACAGGGGGTCGACGAGCAGTACTTC
cdr3_aa: CASSFGPGQGVDEQYF

d_call: -
cdr3_length: 13
clone_size: -
v_call: TRBV6-6
j_call: TRBJ2-7
cdr3_nt: TGTGCCAGCAGTTACCGGGAGTCCTACGAGCAGTACTTC
cdr3_aa: CASSYRESYEQYF

d_call: -
cdr3_length: 17
clone_size: once
v_call: TRBV7-9
j_call: TRBJ2-7
cdr3_nt: TGTGCCAGCAGCTTATGGATGGGGGGCCTCTTCTCCTACGAGCAGTACTTC
cdr3_aa: CASSLWMGGLFSYEQYF

d_call: -
cdr3_length: 16
clone_size: -
v_call: TRBV6-5
j_call: TRBJ2-7
cdr3_nt: TGTGCCAGCAGTTACTTTGCAGGGGAAACGACCTACGAGCAGTACTTC
cdr3_aa: CASSYFAGETTYEQYF

d_call: -
cdr3_length: 10
clone_size: -
v_call: TRBV10-2
j_call: TRBJ2-5
cdr3_nt: TGCGCCACTCGGGGAGAGACCCAGTACTTC
cdr3_aa: CATRGETQYF

d_call: -
cdr3_length: 13
clone_size: once
v_call: TRBV9
j_call: TRBJ2-2
cdr3_nt: TGTGCCAGCAGCGTAGGAGTGACCGGGGAGCTGTTTTTT
cdr3_aa: CASSVGVTGELFF

d_call: -
cdr3_length: 15
clone_size: -
v_call: TRBV27
j_call: TRBJ1-6
cdr3_nt: TGTGCCAGCAGTTTATCAGATACATTTAATTCACCCCTCCACTTT
cdr3_aa: CASSLSDTFNSPLHF

d_call: -
cdr3_length: 15
clone_size: -
v_call: TRBV6-5
j_call: TRBJ2-1
cdr3_nt: TGTGCCAGCAGTAGGGGGATGGGCTCCTACAATGAGCAGTTCTTC
cdr3_aa: CASSRGMGSYNEQFF

d_call: -
cdr3_length: 14
clone_size: few
v_call: TRBV9
j_call: TRBJ2-3
cdr3_nt: TGTGCCAGCAGCGTAGACTATACCACAGATACGCAGTATTTT
cdr3_aa: CASSVDYTTDTQYF

d_call: TRBD1
cdr3_length: 15
clone_size: -
v_call: TRBV27
j_call: TRBJ2-5
cdr3_nt: TGTGCCAGCAGAGAGGGACAGGGCGCGAGGAAGACCCAGTACTTC
cdr3_aa: CASREGQGARKTQYF

d_call: TRBD1
cdr3_length: 16
clone_size: -
v_call: TRBV27
j_call: TRBJ1-5
cdr3_nt: TGTGCCAGCAGTCCGCACGGGACAGGGGAGGGTCAGCCCCAGCATTTT
cdr3_aa: CASSPHGTGEGQPQHF

d_call: TRBD1
cdr3_length: 18
clone_size: once
v_call: TRBV25-1
j_call: TRBJ2-4
cdr3_nt: TGTGCCAGCAGTGAATCAGACAGGGTATTTTTAGCCAAAAACATTCAGTACTTC
cdr3_aa: CASSESDRVFLAKNIQYF

d_call: TRBD2
cdr3_length: 13
clone_size: -
v_call: TRBV28
j_call: TRBJ2-5
cdr3_nt: TGTGCCAGCAGTCACGGGACTAGCGTCGCCCAGTACTTC
cdr3_aa: CASSHGTSVAQYF

d_call: -
cdr3_length: 16
clone_size: -
v_call: TRBV7-9
j_call: TRBJ1-3
cdr3_nt: TGTGCCAGCAGCTTGGGGGCCCTTGCGAGGGGAAACACCATATATTTT
cdr3_aa: CASSLGALARGNTIYF

d_call: -
cdr3_length: 14
clone_size: -
v_call: TRBV5-6
j_call: TRBJ2-1
cdr3_nt: TGTGCCAGCAGCACGGGACTTAACTACAATGAGCAGTTCTTC
cdr3_aa: CASSTGLNYNEQFF

d_call: -
cdr3_length: 16
clone_size: -
v_call: TRBV4-1
j_call: TRBJ2-1
cdr3_nt: TGCGCCAGCAGCCAAGTCGCTGCGGGGACTCACAATGAGCAGTTCTTC
cdr3_aa: CASSQVAAGTHNEQFF

d_call: -
cdr3_length: 14
clone_size: -
v_call: TRBV11-1
j_call: TRBJ1-2
cdr3_nt: TGTGCCAGCAGCTCAGGAACGATAACAGACGGCTACACCTTC
cdr3_aa: CASSSGTITDGYTF

d_call: -
cdr3_length: 18
clone_size: -
v_call: TRBV11-2
j_call: TRBJ1-2
cdr3_nt: TGTGCCAGCAGCCCCAGTGGGAATACAGGACTGCTAGGCTATGGCTACACCTTC
cdr3_aa: CASSPSGNTGLLGYGYTF

d_call: -
cdr3_length: 12
clone_size: -
v_call: TRBV7-9
j_call: TRBJ1-5
cdr3_nt: TGTGCCAGCACGAACAGCTGGCCAGGGGAGCATTTT
cdr3_aa: CASTNSWPGEHF

d_call: -
cdr3_length: 16
clone_size: -
v_call: TRBV5-5
j_call: TRBJ2-7
cdr3_nt: TGTGCCAGCAACGGACCCGGGCAGGGTTTGACCTACGAGCAGTACTTC
cdr3_aa: CASNGPGQGLTYEQYF

d_call: -
cdr3_length: 14
clone_size: -
v_call: TRBV19
j_call: TRBJ1-4
cdr3_nt: TGTGCCAGTAGTCCTCCGGGGGGACGGGAAAAACTGTTTTTT
cdr3_aa: CASSPPGGREKLFF

d_call: -
cdr3_length: 15
clone_size: once
v_call: TRBV30
j_call: TRBJ2-1
cdr3_nt: TGTGCCTGGAGTGTAGGCGCACCCCGCTACAATGAGCAGTTCTTC
cdr3_aa: CAWSVGAPRYNEQFF

d_call: -
cdr3_length: 14
clone_size: -
v_call: TRBV6-5
j_call: TRBJ1-1
cdr3_nt: TGTGCCAGCAACTACAGGGAGGGAGGGACTGAAGCTTTCTTT
cdr3_aa: CASNYREGGTEAFF

d_call: -
cdr3_length: 15
clone_size: -
v_call: TRBV27
j_call: TRBJ2-6
cdr3_nt: TGTGCCAGCAGTTTAGGAAGCTCTGGGGCCAACGTCCTGACTTTC
cdr3_aa: CASSLGSSGANVLTF

d_call: -
cdr3_length: 14
clone_size: once
v_call: TRBV30
j_call: TRBJ2-7
cdr3_nt: TGTGCCTGGAGACTAGGGCAGGGTTCCTACGAGCAGTACTTC
cdr3_aa: CAWRLGQGSYEQYF

d_call: TRBD1
cdr3_length: 15
clone_size: -
v_call: TRBV11-3
j_call: TRBJ2-7
cdr3_nt: TGTGCCAGCAGCTTCGGGACAGGGGGAGCCTACGAGCAGTACTTC
cdr3_aa: CASSFGTGGAYEQYF

d_call: -
cdr3_length: 17
clone_size: -
v_call: TRBV12-5
j_call: TRBJ2-7
cdr3_nt: TGTGCTAGTGGGCGCAGGATCGAGGGCCTCGTATACTACGAGCAGTACTTC
cdr3_aa: CASGRRIEGLVYYEQYF

d_call: -
cdr3_length: 12
clone_size: few
v_call: TRBV6-6
j_call: TRBJ1-5
cdr3_nt: TGTGCCAGCAGTTACTCGGAGGACGGTGAACATTTT
cdr3_aa: CASSYSEDGEHF

d_call: -
cdr3_length: 12
clone_size: -
v_call: TRBV6-5
j_call: TRBJ1-1
cdr3_nt: TGTGCCAGCGGACTGGGGTCGGGTGAAGCTTTCTTT
cdr3_aa: CASGLGSGEAFF

d_call: -
cdr3_length: 14
clone_size: -
v_call: TRBV9
j_call: TRBJ1-2
cdr3_nt: TGTGCCAGCAGCGTAGCGGCAGACAACTATGGCTACACCTTC
cdr3_aa: CASSVAADNYGYTF

d_call: TRBD2
cdr3_length: 17
clone_size: -
v_call: TRBV7-9
j_call: TRBJ2-3
cdr3_nt: TGTGCCAGCAGCCTCGGGACTAGCGGGTCCCCCAACGGTACGCAGTATTTT
cdr3_aa: CASSLGTSGSPNGTQYF

d_call: TRBD2
cdr3_length: 15
clone_size: -
v_call: TRBV27
j_call: TRBJ2-5
cdr3_nt: TGTGCCAGCAGTTTCCTAACTAGCGGCCAAGAGACCCAGTACTTC
cdr3_aa: CASSFLTSGQETQYF

d_call: -
cdr3_length: 12
clone_size: -
v_call: TRBV25-1
j_call: TRBJ2-1
cdr3_nt: TGTGCCAGCAGCGCCCTGCGGGGTGAGCAGTTCTTC
cdr3_aa: CASSALRGEQFF

d_call: -
cdr3_length: 16
clone_size: -
v_call: TRBV4-1
j_call: TRBJ1-5
cdr3_nt: TGCGCCAGCAGCCAAGATCCAGGGGTTAGCAATCAGCCCCAGCATTTT
cdr3_aa: CASSQDPGVSNQPQHF

d_call: -
cdr3_length: 13
clone_size: -
v_call: TRBV11-2
j_call: TRBJ2-7
cdr3_nt: TGTGCCAGCAGCTTAGGGGAGCCCTACGAGCAGTACTTC
cdr3_aa: CASSLGEPYEQYF

d_call: TRBD2
cdr3_length: 14
clone_size: -
v_call: TRBV25-1
j_call: TRBJ2-1
cdr3_nt: TGTGCCAGCAGTCTTAGCGGGAGTCTCAATGAGCAGTTCTTC
cdr3_aa: CASSLSGSLNEQFF